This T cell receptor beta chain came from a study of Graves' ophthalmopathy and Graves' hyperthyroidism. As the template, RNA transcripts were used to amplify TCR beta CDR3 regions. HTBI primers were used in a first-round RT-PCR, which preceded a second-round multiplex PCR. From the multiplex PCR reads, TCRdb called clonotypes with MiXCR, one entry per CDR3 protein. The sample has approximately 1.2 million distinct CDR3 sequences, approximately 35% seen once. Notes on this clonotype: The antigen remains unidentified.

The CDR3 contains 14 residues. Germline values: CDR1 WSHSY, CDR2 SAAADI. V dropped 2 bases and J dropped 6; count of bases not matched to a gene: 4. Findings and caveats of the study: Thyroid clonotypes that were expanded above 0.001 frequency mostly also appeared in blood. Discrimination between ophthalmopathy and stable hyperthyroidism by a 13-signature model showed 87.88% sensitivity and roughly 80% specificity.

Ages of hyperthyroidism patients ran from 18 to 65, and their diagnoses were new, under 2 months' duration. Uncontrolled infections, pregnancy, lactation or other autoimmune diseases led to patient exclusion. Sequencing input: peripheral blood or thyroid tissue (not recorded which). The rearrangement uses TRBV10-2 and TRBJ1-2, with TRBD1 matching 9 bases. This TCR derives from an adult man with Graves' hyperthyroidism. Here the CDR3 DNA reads TGCGCCAGCAGTGAGCCGGACAGGGGCGATGGCTACACCTTC. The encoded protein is CASSEPDRGDGYTF.